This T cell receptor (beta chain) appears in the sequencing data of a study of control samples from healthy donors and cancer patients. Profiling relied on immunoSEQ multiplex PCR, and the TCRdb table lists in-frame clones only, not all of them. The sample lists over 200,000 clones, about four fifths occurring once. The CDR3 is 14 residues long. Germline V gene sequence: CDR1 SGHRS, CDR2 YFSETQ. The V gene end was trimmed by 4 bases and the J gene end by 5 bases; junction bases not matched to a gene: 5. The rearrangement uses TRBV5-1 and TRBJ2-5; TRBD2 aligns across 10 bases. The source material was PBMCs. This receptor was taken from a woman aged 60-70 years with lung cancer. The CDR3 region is CASSRLAGGETQYF. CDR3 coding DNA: TGCGCCAGCAGCAGATTAGCGGGAGGTGAGACCCAGTACTTC.